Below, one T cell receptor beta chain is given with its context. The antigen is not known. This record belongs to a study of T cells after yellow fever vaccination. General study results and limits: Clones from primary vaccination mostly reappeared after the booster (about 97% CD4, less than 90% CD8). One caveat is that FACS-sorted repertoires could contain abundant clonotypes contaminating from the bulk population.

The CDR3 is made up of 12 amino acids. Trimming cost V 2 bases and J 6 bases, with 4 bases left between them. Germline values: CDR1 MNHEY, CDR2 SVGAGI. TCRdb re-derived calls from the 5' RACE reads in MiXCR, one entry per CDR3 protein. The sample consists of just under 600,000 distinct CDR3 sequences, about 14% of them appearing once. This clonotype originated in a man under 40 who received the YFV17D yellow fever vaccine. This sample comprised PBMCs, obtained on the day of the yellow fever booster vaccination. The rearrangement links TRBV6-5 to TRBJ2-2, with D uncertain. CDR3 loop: CASSYIPGELFF. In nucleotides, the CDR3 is TGTGCCAGCAGTTACATCCCCGGGGAGCTGTTTTTT.